The 20 T cell receptor beta chains below all came from one sample that was sequenced in a study of cytomegalovirus exposure and HLA in healthy donors. Use of 60 Vbeta and 13 Jbeta primers characterized the PCR. TCRdb keeps only in-frame clones here, not all; method: immunoSEQ multiplex PCR. The data show roughly 160,000 clones, 70% to 80% seen once. Sequenced input: PBMCs. Source of these receptors: a man aged 55 to 69 in good health and CMV-seronegative.

For this clone: Other DNA sequences in this sample translate to the same CDR3. The V gene is TRBV28, the J gene TRBJ2-7; possible D gene TRBD1, 6 bases. The CDR3 has 14 residues. Germline-derived CDR1 and CDR2 are MDHEN and SYDVKM. V lost 3 bases, J lost 4 bases, and 13 bases lay in between. The CDR3 region has the DNA TGTGCCAGCAGTTTCCGACAGGAGTGGTACGAGCAGTACTTC. Translation gives CASSFRQEWYEQYF. The full variable domain, rest sourced from reference TRBV28 and TRBJ2-7, is DVKVTQSSRYLVKRTGEKVFLECVQDMDHENMFWYRQDPGLGLRLIYFSYDVKMKEKGDIPEGYSVSREKKERFSLILESASTNQTSMYLCASSFRQEWYEQYFGPGTRLTVT.

This chain joins TRBV6-5 and TRBJ1-3; TRBD1 agrees at 7 bases. Germline V gene sequence: CDR1 MNHEY, CDR2 SVGAGI. J was trimmed by 2 bases and V by 6 bases; bases with no gene match: 4. The CDR3 contains 14 residues. As DNA, the CDR3 is TGTGCCAGCAGGTTACAGGGGACTGGAAACACCATATATTTT. This encodes CASRLQGTGNTIYF.

This clone turned up a few times. The chain uses TRBV6-6 and TRBJ1-6, with a weak D call TRBD1 (5 bases). This CDR3 has 14 amino acids. Germline CDR1 and CDR2: MNHNY and SVGAGI (reference sequence). V was pared by 6 bases and J by 8 bases, with 14 bases between. CDR3 DNA sequence: TGTGCCAGCAGCCCCCGGGGGTCCGATTCACCCCTCCACTTT. Translation: CASSPRGSDSPLHF.

This clone was seen only once. The chain recombines TRBV27 with TRBJ1-2; D may be TRBD1 (6 bases). Trimming pared 5 bases from V and 5 bases from J, leaving 15 bases between. This CDR3 has 14 amino acids. The germline V gene has CDR1 MNHEY and CDR2 SMNVEV (reference sequence). The CDR3: CASSKRQAPYGYTF. The CDR3 coding sequence is TGTGCCAGCAGTAAAAGACAGGCGCCTTATGGCTACACCTTC.

The J gene is TRBJ2-3, the V gene TRBV10-1; 12 nucleotides line up with TRBD2. V trimming: 6 bases; J trimming: 4 bases; junction bases outside the gene matches: 8. There are 16 residues in the CDR3. From germline, CDR1 is WNHNN and CDR2 SYGVQD (reference sequence). CDR3 protein: CASSATSGSGADTQYF. The CDR3 coding sequence is TGCGCCAGCAGCGCGACTAGCGGGAGTGGTGCAGATACGCAGTATTTT.

This clone was observed a single time. The J gene is TRBJ2-5, the V gene TRBV9; 8 bases line up with TRBD2. Germline V CDR1 and CDR2: SGDLS, YYNGEE. With 3 bases clipped from V and 2 bases from J, the junction kept 3 bases outside the gene matches. This CDR3 contains 14 residues. CDR3 region: CASSDSGTQETQYF. Here the CDR3 DNA reads TGTGCCAGCAGCGATAGCGGGACGCAAGAGACCCAGTACTTC.

V and J are TRBV6-6 and TRBJ2-6, with D unresolved. V was clipped by 2 bases and J by 4 bases, with 12 bases between them. The germline gives CDR1 MNHNY, CDR2 SVGAGI (reference sequence). The CDR3 contains 16 residues. The CDR3: CASSYGQAIGANVLTF. CDR3 bases: TGTGCCAGCAGTTACGGCCAGGCCATCGGGGCCAACGTCCTGACTTTC.

This clone was observed once. The chain recombines TRBV6-1 with TRBJ2-5; 8 bases are a match to TRBD1. After removal of 6 bases from V and 5 bases from J, the junction contained 8 bases not matched to a gene. Germline V lookup: CDR1 MNHNS, CDR2 SASEGT. The CDR3 has 14 residues. The CDR3 region is CASSRGRGWETQYF. The CDR3 bases are TGTGCCAGCAGCAGGGGGCGCGGTTGGGAGACCCAGTACTTC.

The sample holds a few counts of this clone. V and J are TRBV6-5 and TRBJ1-1; D possibly corresponds to TRBD1 (5 bases). V lost 4 bases, J lost 4 bases, and 7 bases lay in between. Looked up from germline, CDR1 is MNHEY and CDR2 is SVGAGI. The CDR3 has 12 amino acids. CDR3 coding DNA: TGTGCCAGCAGTTCCCAGGGCACTGAAGCTTTCTTT. Protein sequence: CASSSQGTEAFF.

V is TRBV11-2 and J is TRBJ2-7, with TRBD1 matching over 9 bases. The V and J ends lost 5 bases and 6 bases, in that order; junction bases with no gene match: 8. The length of the CDR3 is 14 residues. Germline V gene sequence: CDR1 SGHAT, CDR2 FQNNGV. The CDR3 nucleotides read TGTGCCAGCAGCCGGACAGGGGATCCCCTCGAGCAGTACTTC. It specifies CASSRTGDPLEQYF.

The chain is built from TRBV29-1 and TRBJ1-1; 10 positions match TRBD1. V lost 7 bases, J lost 2 bases, and 4 bases stayed unmatched. Germline CDR1 is SQVTM and CDR2 is ANQGSEA. The CDR3 has 13 amino acids. The CDR3 DNA follows: TGCAGCGGTGACAGGGGGCAAAACACTGAAGCTTTCTTT. Translated: CSGDRGQNTEAFF.

For the CDR3, the DNA is TGTGCCAGCAGCTTGGGGGGCGGGGGGGCGGGGGAGACCCAGTACTTC. Protein sequence: CASSLGGGGAGETQYF. The V and J genes are TRBV9 and TRBJ2-5; 9 nucleotides align to TRBD2. Per the germline V gene, CDR1 is SGDLS and CDR2 is YYNGEE. The CDR3 runs 16 residues. With V trimmed by 4 bases and J by 5 bases, 12 bases remained unmatched.

The chain couples TRBV11-3 to TRBJ2-1; 11 positions agree with TRBD1. Unmatched junction bases numbered 5, after V lost 4 bases and J lost 6 bases. Germline loops: CDR1 SGHNT, CDR2 YENEEA. The CDR3 runs to 15 residues. This CDR3 reads CASSYGQGARNEQFF. The CDR3 DNA is TGTGCCAGCAGCTACGGACAGGGGGCGCGCAATGAGCAGTTCTTC.

V and J are TRBV7-2 and TRBJ2-1; TRBD1 matches at 8 bases. V dropped 5 bases and J dropped 7; count of bases not matched to a gene: 7. CDR1 is SGHTA, CDR2 FQGNSA, per germline. This CDR3 has 14 residues. CDR3 in DNA: TGTGCCAGCAGCCTCCGGCAGGGGGCGAATGAGCAGTTCTTC. This translates into CASSLRQGANEQFF.

This clone has a handful of counts. The V gene is TRBV2, the J gene TRBJ1-2, with D possibly TRBD1 on 6 matching bases. Deletions cut 8 bases from V and 2 bases from J, with 15 bases between. The germline V gene encodes CDR1 SNHLY and CDR2 FYNNEI. The CDR3 length is 14 residues. CDR3 in amino acids: CASFRGGRNYGYTF. The CDR3 region has the DNA TGTGCCAGCTTCCGGGGGGGGCGGAACTATGGCTACACCTTC.

This chain connects TRBV2 to TRBJ2-2; D gene uncertain. The V and J ends lost 6 bases and 3 bases respectively, with 8 bases between them. The V gene's germline CDR1 is SNHLY and CDR2 FYNNEI. The CDR3 runs to 13 residues. The CDR3: CASRYDYTGELFF. The CDR3 DNA reads as TGTGCCAGCAGATATGACTACACCGGGGAGCTGTTTTTT.

The V and J genes are TRBV6-6 and TRBJ1-2; possible D gene TRBD1, 5 bases. The CDR3 spans 12 residues. Germline assignment: CDR1 MNHNY and CDR2 SVGAGI (reference sequence). V lost 5 bases and J 3 bases, leaving 7 bases between the germline ends. The CDR3 region has the DNA TGTGCCAGCAGTCCACAGGACTATGGCTACACCTTC. It is translated as CASSPQDYGYTF.

The chain joins TRBV7-8 to TRBJ2-5, with a possible D match to TRBD1 (6 bases). The DNA end lines up better with TRBJ2-7; the J call may be wrong. CDR1 is SGHVS and CDR2 is FQNEAQ in the germline V gene. The CDR3 covers 14 residues. CDR3 DNA: TGTGCCAGCAGCTTATCTGGGGGCCGGGACGAGCAGTACTTC. It is translated as CASSLSGGRDEQYF.

The V call is TRBV7-9, the J call TRBJ1-2; TRBD1 aligns across 10 bases. Germline CDR1 SEHNR, CDR2 FQNEAQ (reference sequence). There are 14 residues in the CDR3. J lost 7 bases, V lost 5 bases, and 7 bases had no gene match. In DNA, the CDR3 is TGTGCCAGCAGCGTACTGGGACAGGGGTCTGGCTACACCTTC. Its protein product is CASSVLGQGSGYTF.

The chain uses TRBV5-1 and TRBJ2-3, with 7 bases identical to TRBD1. The CDR3 contains 14 residues. V was pared by 4 bases and J by 2 bases, with 4 bases of the junction left unmatched. Germline V CDR1 and CDR2: SGHRS, YFSETQ. DNA for the CDR3: TGCGCCAGCAGCCCGACAGGGTTCACAGATACGCAGTATTTT. Protein product: CASSPTGFTDTQYF.